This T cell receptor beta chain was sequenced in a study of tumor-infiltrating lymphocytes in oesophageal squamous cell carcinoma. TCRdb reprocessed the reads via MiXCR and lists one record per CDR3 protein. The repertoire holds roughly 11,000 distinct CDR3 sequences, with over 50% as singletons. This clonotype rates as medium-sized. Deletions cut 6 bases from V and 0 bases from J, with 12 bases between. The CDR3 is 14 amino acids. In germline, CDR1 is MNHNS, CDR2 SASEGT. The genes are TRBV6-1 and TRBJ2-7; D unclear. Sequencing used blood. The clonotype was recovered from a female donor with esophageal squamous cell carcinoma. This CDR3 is CASSQTSSSYEQYF. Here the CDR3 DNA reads TGTGCCAGCAGCCAAACTTCGAGCTCCTACGAGCAGTACTTC.